This T cell receptor (beta chain) was identified during a study of shared T cell receptors in the human thymus. Losses at the gene ends were 3 bases for V and 4 bases for J; bases not matched to a gene: 11. The CDR3 loop spans 17 amino acids. Germline V gene sequence: CDR1 SGDLS, CDR2 YYNGEE. Sequenced by immunoSEQ multiplex PCR; TCRdb stores in-frame clones only, minus some. The sample lists 500,000 to 750,000 clones; around nine tenths were seen once. These records were also assigned to another study, of human thymus T cells. As reported in that work: The people who donated were healthy Finnish babies having corrective surgery for congenital heart defects. Among thymic and blood repertoires, usage of V and J genes appeared biased.

The genes are TRBV9 and TRBJ2-5, with 11 bases fitting TRBD2. The sequencing input was thymocytes. This sequence was found in a boy younger than two with a congenital heart defect. CDR3 loop: CASSEGSSGRAGETQYF. DNA of the CDR3: TGTGCCAGCAGCGAGGGCAGTAGCGGGAGGGCCGGAGAGACCCAGTACTTC.